The 21 T cell receptor beta chains given below trace back to one sample, sequenced in a study of blood T cell repertoires in COVID-19. Sequencing used immunoSEQ multiplex PCR; TCRdb keeps in-frame clones, though not all of them. The table includes about 190,000 clones, more than 85% detected once. Material: PBMCs or T cells enriched from blood (not recorded which). Every receptor here comes from a woman between 40 and 55 years old in a cohort exposed to, infected with or recovered from COVID-19 (not recorded which).

V is TRBV5-1 and J is TRBJ2-7; 7 bases align to TRBD2. The CDR3 totals 16 residues. V was clipped by 0 bases and J by 5 bases; unmatched bases: 11. Germline V lookup: CDR1 SGHRS, CDR2 YFSETQ. The CDR3 region has the DNA TGCGCCAGCAGCTTGGCCGTAACTACTAGCGTGGACGAGCAGTACTTC. Residues: CASSLAVTTSVDEQYF.

V usage is TRBV6-6 and J usage is TRBJ2-2; 9 nucleotides match TRBD1. This CDR3 region has 13 residues. In germline, CDR1 is MNHNY, CDR2 SVGAGI (reference sequence). The V segment lost 7 bases and the J segment 6 bases; nucleotides outside the gene matches: 3. The CDR3 nucleotides are TGTGCCAGCATCAGACAGGGGGCCGGGGAGCTGTTTTTT. It codes for CASIRQGAGELFF.

The rearrangement links TRBV7-8 to TRBJ1-3; TRBD1 aligns across 8 bases. The CDR3 spans 15 residues. Looked up from germline, CDR1 is SGHVS and CDR2 is FQNEAQ. V trimming: 5 bases; J trimming: 4 bases; junction bases outside the gene matches: 7. CDR3 in DNA: TGTGCCAGCAGCCCACGGACAGGGAGGGGAAACACCATATATTTT. It codes for CASSPRTGRGNTIYF.

In DNA, the CDR3 is TGTGCCAGCAGCTTAGAGATGAGGGATTCACCCCTCCACTTT. Its translation: CASSLEMRDSPLHF. This chain uses TRBV7-6 with TRBJ1-6, with no clear D. The germline gives CDR1 SGHVS, CDR2 FNYEAQ. This CDR3 is 14 amino acids long. Trimming left V 1 base short and J 8 bases short, with 9 bases between.

The chain joins TRBV10-2 to TRBJ1-5; D gene ambiguous. The V gene's germline CDR1 is WSHSY and CDR2 SAAADI. The ends were cut back, 6 bases at V and 0 bases at J, with 12 bases in the middle. CDR3 length: 15 residues. DNA for the CDR3: TGCGCCAGCAGGGACTCCGCTTATAGCAATCAGCCCCAGCATTTT. Translated, it gives CASRDSAYSNQPQHF.

This rearrangement joins TRBV4-3 to TRBJ2-3, with D possibly TRBD2 on 5 matching bases. CDR3 length: 16 residues. V was clipped by 0 bases and J by 0 bases, with 10 bases between them. The germline CDR1 and CDR2 sequences are LGHNA and YSLEER. CDR3 sequence reads: CASSQDRSGSTDTQYF. DNA of the CDR3: TGCGCCAGCAGCCAAGATAGGTCGGGGAGCACAGATACGCAGTATTTT.

The chain uses TRBV19 and TRBJ2-1, with 9 bases aligning to TRBD2. This CDR3 comprises 13 residues. Losses at the gene ends were 6 bases for V and 7 bases for J; bases not matched to a gene: 4. Germline lookup yields CDR1 LNHDA and CDR2 SQIVND (reference sequence). The CDR3 protein is CASRGLATNEQFF. The CDR3 DNA is TGTGCCAGTAGAGGACTAGCGACTAATGAGCAGTTCTTC.

The chain combines TRBV19 with TRBJ2-1; the D gene is possibly TRBD1 (6 bases). CDR1 is LNHDA and CDR2 is SQIVND in the germline V gene (reference sequence). This CDR3 has 15 residues. Trimming cost V 2 bases and J 4 bases, with 12 bases left between them. In nucleotides, the CDR3 is TGTGCCAGTAGTATAAGTGGGCAGGGGTACAATGAGCAGTTCTTC. Its translation is CASSISGQGYNEQFF.

J is TRBJ2-7 and V is TRBV11-2, with TRBD2 matching over 10 bases. V shed 6 bases, J shed 5 bases, and the junction held 10 bases outside the gene matches. The V gene's germline CDR1 is SGHAT and CDR2 FQNNGV. This CDR3 region has 15 residues. In DNA form, the CDR3 reads TGTGCCAGCAGTCCCGTAAGCGGGGGGGCGGACGAGCAGTACTTC. Translation: CASSPVSGGADEQYF.

This clone was recorded once. The chain joins TRBV11-2 to TRBJ2-1; 7 bases agree with TRBD1. V dropped 5 bases and J dropped 5; count of bases not matched to a gene: 9. The CDR3 runs to 15 residues. Germline lookup yields CDR1 SGHAT and CDR2 FQNNGV. The CDR3 loop reads CASSHRQGPHNEQFF. DNA of the CDR3: TGTGCCAGCAGCCATAGACAGGGTCCTCACAATGAGCAGTTCTTC.

V is TRBV19 and J is TRBJ1-2; weak D call: TRBD1 (6 bases). The V end was cut by 1 base, the J end by 8 bases, with 11 bases between. There are 13 residues in the CDR3. Germline V gene data show CDR1 as LNHDA and CDR2 as SQIVND (reference sequence). CDR3 DNA sequence: TGTGCCAGTAGTATAGGCCAGGGGCACGGCTACACCTTC. Encoded protein: CASSIGQGHGYTF.

The rearrangement uses TRBV2 and TRBJ1-5, with 7 bases lining up with TRBD1. The CDR3 covers 14 residues. The ends lost 6 bases at V and 4 bases at J; junction bases unmatched: 6. The V gene's germline CDR1 is SNHLY and CDR2 FYNNEI. In DNA, the CDR3 is TGTGCCAGCAGGGAACTACAGGGGAATCAGCCCCAGCATTTT. Translating gives CASRELQGNQPQHF.

CDR3: CASSSSSGAYEQYF. DNA for the CDR3: TGTGCCAGCAGCTCGTCCAGCGGGGCCTACGAGCAGTACTTC. The chain links TRBV11-3 to TRBJ2-7, with 7 nucleotides matching TRBD2. The V gene end was trimmed by 4 bases and the J gene end by 2 bases; junction bases not matched to a gene: 5. This CDR3 spans 14 amino acids. CDR1 and CDR2 (germline): SGHNT, YENEEA.

The V gene is TRBV14, the J gene TRBJ2-7, with D maybe TRBD1 (5 bases). Germline V gives CDR1 SGHDN, CDR2 FVKESK. This CDR3 region has 14 residues. V shed 2 bases and J shed 1 base, with 9 bases lying between them. In nucleotides, the CDR3 is TGTGCCAGCAGCCAAATAGGACATTCCTACGAGCAGTACTTC. It is translated as CASSQIGHSYEQYF.

The chain combines TRBV19 with TRBJ1-1, with TRBD1 matching over 8 bases. CDR1 is LNHDA and CDR2 is SQIVND in the germline V gene (reference sequence). This CDR3 is built from 14 residues. V was clipped by 3 bases and J by 6 bases; unmatched bases: 6. CDR3 sequence: CASSISRGLAEAFF. The CDR3 DNA reads TGTGCCAGTAGTATTTCCAGGGGGCTGGCTGAAGCTTTCTTT.

The V gene is TRBV5-4, the J gene TRBJ2-1; D is possibly TRBD2 (6 bases). Germline V gene sequence: CDR1 SGHNT, CDR2 YYREEE (reference sequence). The CDR3 is made up of 16 amino acids. V was clipped by 1 base and J by 0 bases, with 11 bases between them. The CDR3 reads CASSLLSGHSYNEQFF. In DNA form, the CDR3 reads TGTGCCAGCAGCTTGCTTAGCGGTCACTCCTACAATGAGCAGTTCTTC.

With regard to this clone: Other nucleotide sequences in the sample specify the same CDR3. J is TRBJ1-5 and V is TRBV28; D is unclear. CDR1 is MDHEN and CDR2 is SYDVKM in the germline V gene. This CDR3 has 14 amino acids. V lost 2 bases and J 1 base, leaving 6 bases between the germline ends. CDR3 in amino acids: CASSLGQSNQPQHF. The CDR3, as DNA: TGTGCCAGCAGTTTAGGGCAAAGCAATCAGCCCCAGCATTTT.

J is TRBJ1-1 and V is TRBV2; 7 bases line up with TRBD1. V shed 8 bases and J 4 bases; nucleotides not matched to a gene: 13. Germline values: CDR1 SNHLY, CDR2 FYNNEI. This CDR3 has 15 amino acids. CDR3: CASGSMTGLGTEAFF. CDR3 DNA sequence: TGTGCCAGCGGGAGTATGACAGGGTTGGGCACTGAAGCTTTCTTT.

V and J are TRBV6-2 or TRBV6-3 and TRBJ2-7; TRBD2 matches 7 bases. The CDR3 extends over 12 amino acids. The V segment lost 4 bases and the J segment 5 bases; nucleotides outside the gene matches: 2. In germline, CDR1 is MNHEY, CDR2 SVGEGT. The CDR3 sequence: CASSWGGDEQYF. The CDR3 DNA is TGTGCCAGCAGTTGGGGAGGGGACGAGCAGTACTTC.

V and J are TRBV11-2 and TRBJ2-7; 10 positions agree with TRBD2. Germline loops: CDR1 SGHAT, CDR2 FQNNGV. The CDR3 length is 15 residues. The ends lost 2 bases at V and 6 bases at J; junction bases unmatched: 7. The CDR3 is CASSLLSSGSVEQYF. The CDR3 DNA reads as TGTGCCAGCAGCTTACTTTCTAGCGGGAGTGTCGAGCAGTACTTC.

The chain carries TRBV7-9 and TRBJ2-3, with D possibly matching TRBD2 (7 bases). Trimming shortened V by 0 bases and J by 4 bases, and 20 bases separated the two germline ends. The CDR3 loop spans 18 amino acids. CDR1 and CDR2 (germline): SEHNR, FQNEAQ (reference sequence). Here the CDR3 reads CASSLALGRGAVADTQYF. CDR3 nucleotides: TGTGCCAGCAGCTTAGCGTTGGGACGGGGGGCAGTGGCAGATACGCAGTATTTT.